This note documents a single T cell receptor (beta chain) sequence. Its antigen is undetermined. The germline gene is not matched at one end of the junction; a read error may be the cause. The data were obtained in a study of T cells in Graves' hyperthyroidism and ophthalmopathy. RNA transcripts provided the source from which TCR beta CDR3 regions were amplified. First-round RT-PCR of the TCR CDR3 relied on the HTBI primer set. Using its own MiXCR run on the multiplex PCR reads, TCRdb lists one record per CDR3 protein. The repertoire holds around 720,000 distinct CDR3 sequences, with roughly a third as singletons. General study findings and limits: A model of 13 V-J features distinguished ophthalmopathy from stable hyperthyroidism. The majority of expanded thyroid clonotypes above 0.001 also appeared in blood.

The CDR3 has 15 residues. The germline V gene encodes CDR1 ENHRY and CDR2 SYGVKD. J is TRBJ1-1 and V is TRBV10-3, with D possibly being TRBD1 (5 bases). The receptor comes from a woman aged 40-49 years with Graves' hyperthyroidism. Sequences were obtained from blood. In DNA, the CDR3 is TGTGCCAGCAGTCTCTACGGGACCGAGAACACTCAAGCTTTCTTT. Translating it yields CASSLYGTENTQAFF.